The 27 T cell receptor beta chains below all came from one sample that was sequenced in a study of CD8 T cells in ankylosing spondylitis. TCRdb re-called the 5' RACE reads through MiXCR, storing one row per CDR3 protein. Seen here are 150,000 to 200,000 distinct CDR3 sequences, around 17% observed once, and the top ten hold approximately 7.6%. Sequencing was done on a sample of blood, either unsorted or a sorted T cell fraction (not recorded which). Every receptor here comes from a male donor with ankylosing spondylitis or in good health (not recorded which).

About this clonotype itself: With a much larger clone just one base away, this may be a read error. The CDR3 spells CASSWDEKDYTF. The CDR3 nucleotides read TGCGCCAGCAGCTGGGACGAGAAGGACTACACCTTC. The chain combines TRBV5-1 with TRBJ1-2, with a possible D match to TRBD1 (5 bases). Per the germline V gene, CDR1 is SGHRS and CDR2 is YFSETQ. V was clipped by 3 bases and J by 10 bases, with 13 bases between them. The CDR3 has 12 residues. Full variable domain (rest looked up from reference TRBV5-1 and TRBJ1-2): KAGVTQTPRYLIKTRGQQVTLSCSPISGHRSVSWYQQTPGQGLQFLFEYFSETQRNKGNFPGRFSGRQFSNSRSEMNVSTLELGDSALYLCASSWDEKDYTFGSGTRLTVV.

This clonotype occurred a few times. In DNA, the CDR3 is TGCAGTGCTAGAGGCCCGACAGATATCTATAATTCACCCCTCCACTTT. It is translated as CSARGPTDIYNSPLHF. V gene TRBV20-1 combines with J gene TRBJ1-6, with D tentatively TRBD1 (5 bases). V lost 1 base to trimming and J lost 3 bases, with 13 bases between them. Germline V gene lookup returns CDR1 DFQATT and CDR2 SNEGSKA (reference sequence). The CDR3 is 16 residues long.

This clonotype was seen a few times. The rearrangement uses TRBV28 and TRBJ2-1; TRBD2 matches at 7 bases. The length of the CDR3 is 15 residues. Germline lookup yields CDR1 MDHEN and CDR2 SYDVKM. V shed 2 bases and J 6 bases; nucleotides not matched to a gene: 7. As DNA, the CDR3 is TGTGCCAGCAGTTTACTCGGGAGGCCCTTCAATGAGCAGTTCTTC. The encoded protein is CASSLLGRPFNEQFF.

This clonotype showed up many times. The chain couples TRBV5-1 to TRBJ2-3, with 7 bases matching TRBD2. The CDR3 spans 16 residues. CDR1 is SGHRS and CDR2 is YFSETQ in the germline V gene. J gave up 2 bases and V 4 bases, and 10 bases lay outside the gene matches. The CDR3 region has the DNA TGCGCCAGCAGCCCGGAGGTCCTAGCGGACACAGATACGCAGTATTTT. Translation gives CASSPEVLADTDTQYF.

This clonotype was observed a handful of times. The genes are TRBV11-2 and TRBJ1-3; D possibly corresponds to TRBD1 (5 bases). V was clipped by 4 bases and J by 3 bases, with 19 bases between them. The CDR3 contains 17 residues. Per the germline V gene, CDR1 is SGHAT and CDR2 is FQNNGV. Here the CDR3 reads CASSSGRAKLIGNTIYF. The CDR3 DNA reads as TGTGCCAGCAGCTCAGGGAGAGCGAAATTAATTGGAAACACCATATATTTT.

The chain employs TRBV12-3 or TRBV12-4 and TRBJ2-3; tentatively, D is TRBD2 (6 bases). CDR3 size: 16 residues. Trimming removed 5 bases from V and 2 bases from J, with 17 bases in between. In DNA form, the CDR3 reads TGTGCCAGCAGTGCGAACCTAGCGCTAGACACAGATACGCAGTATTTT. It yields the protein CASSANLALDTDTQYF.

This sequence joins TRBV5-1 and TRBJ2-2; 8 nucleotides agree with TRBD2. From germline, CDR1 is SGHRS and CDR2 YFSETQ. The CDR3 covers 14 residues. Trimming removed 7 bases from V and 2 bases from J; junction bases left unmatched: 4. In DNA, the CDR3 is TGCGCCAGCCAAGCGGGAGATAACACCGGGGAGCTGTTTTTT. Translation: CASQAGDNTGELFF.

This clonotype was seen ten or more times. The chain joins TRBV12-3 or TRBV12-4 to TRBJ1-5; TRBD1 matches 7 bases. The J segment lost 4 bases and the V segment lost 5 bases, leaving 8 bases of the junction unmatched. The CDR3 extends over 15 amino acids. The CDR3 loop is CASSPQTGINQPQHF. CDR3 bases: TGTGCCAGCAGTCCTCAGACAGGGATTAATCAGCCCCAGCATTTT.

This clonotype appeared a single time. The rearrangement uses TRBV28 and TRBJ2-1, with a tentative D call TRBD2 (5 bases). V lost 2 bases, J lost 5 bases, and 19 bases lay in between. The CDR3 is 17 amino acids. Looked up from germline, CDR1 is MDHEN and CDR2 is SYDVKM. The CDR3 bases are TGTGCCAGCAGTTTAATTGGCTCTCCGCGGGTCCACAATGAGCAGTTCTTC. It specifies CASSLIGSPRVHNEQFF.

This clonotype showed up just once. CDR3 protein: CASSEALSTDTQYF. In DNA form, the CDR3 reads TGTGCCAGCAGTGAAGCCCTTAGCACAGATACGCAGTATTTT. The J gene is TRBJ2-3, the V gene TRBV2; D not certain. Germline V gene sequence: CDR1 SNHLY, CDR2 FYNNEI. V lost 0 bases and J 0 bases, leaving 4 bases between the germline ends. This CDR3 region has 14 residues.

The chain links TRBV23-1 to TRBJ1-1; D may be TRBD1 (6 bases). TRBV23-1 falls under the ORF class, with uncertain function. Between the trimmed V and J ends, which lost 3 bases and 6 bases, there was a span of 14 bases. The CDR3 has 14 residues. CDR3 protein: CASSQQGSVAEAFF. CDR3 nucleotide sequence: TGCGCCAGCAGTCAGCAGGGGTCGGTCGCTGAAGCTTTCTTT.

V and J are TRBV20-1 and TRBJ2-7, with a possible D match to TRBD2 (6 bases). V lost 5 bases to trimming and J lost 0 bases, with 14 bases between them. CDR3 size: 14 residues. The V gene's germline CDR1 is DFQATT and CDR2 SNEGSKA (reference sequence). The CDR3 spells CSAGGTASSYEQYF. In DNA, the CDR3 is TGCAGTGCTGGAGGGACGGCCAGCTCCTACGAGCAGTACTTC.

This clonotype came up once. The V call is TRBV18, the J call TRBJ1-2; D not certain. From germline, CDR1 is KGHSH and CDR2 LQKENI. This CDR3 spans 13 amino acids. V gave up 3 bases and J gave up 2 bases, with 7 bases separating them. The CDR3 sequence is CASSPQKNYGYTF. Here the CDR3 DNA reads TGTGCCAGCTCACCTCAGAAAAACTATGGCTACACCTTC.

The chain carries TRBV29-1 and TRBJ2-1, with D tentatively TRBD1 (6 bases). Germline V gene lookup returns CDR1 SQVTM and CDR2 ANQGSEA. This CDR3 region has 12 residues. With 3 bases removed from V and 4 bases from J, the gap between germline ends came to 7 bases. The CDR3 here is CSVDRGYNEQFF. CDR3 bases: TGCAGCGTTGACAGGGGATACAATGAGCAGTTCTTC.

To note about this clonotype: One end of the junction is discordant with germline, which a read error may explain. The V call is TRBV7-3, the J call TRBJ2-7; TRBD1 is a possible D gene (5 bases). The CDR3 extends over 13 amino acids. In germline, CDR1 is SGHTA, CDR2 FQGTGA. The CDR3 region has the DNA TGTGCCAGCAGCTTATGGGGCGGAAGCGAGCGGTACTTC. Amino acids: CASSLWGGSERYF.

The CDR3 coding sequence is TGCGCCAGCAGCTGGAAATCCGGGACAGGGCCGGAAAAACTGTTTTTT. Its protein is CASSWKSGTGPEKLFF. V and J are TRBV5-1 and TRBJ1-4; 9 positions agree with TRBD1. The ends lost 3 bases at V and 8 bases at J; junction bases unmatched: 11. The germline CDR1 and CDR2 sequences are SGHRS and YFSETQ. The CDR3 extends over 16 amino acids.

This clonotype was seen repeatedly, ten times or more. The chain carries TRBV12-3 or TRBV12-4 and TRBJ2-6, with D possibly being TRBD1 (6 bases). The V end was cut by 5 bases, the J end by 2 bases, with 19 bases between. The CDR3 has 18 residues. This CDR3 reads CASSAVERGTTGANVLTF. The CDR3 DNA sequence: TGTGCCAGCAGTGCTGTCGAAAGGGGGACAACTGGGGCCAACGTCCTGACTTTC.

This clonotype was seen only once. This rearrangement joins TRBV5-1 to TRBJ2-7; tentatively, D is TRBD1 (8 bases). Per the germline V gene, CDR1 is SGHRS and CDR2 is YFSETQ. The V end lost 6 bases, the J end lost 2 bases, and 24 bases lay between the germline ends. There are 17 residues in the CDR3. CDR3 in DNA: TGCGCCAGCATGGGAGGGCCAGGGGGCTTTTCGACCTACGAGCAGTACTTC. This sequence encodes CASMGGPGGFSTYEQYF.

The rearrangement uses TRBV5-4 and TRBJ2-3, with D unresolved. The CDR3 consists of 16 residues. Germline lookup yields CDR1 SGHNT and CDR2 YYREEE (reference sequence). Trimming removed 1 base at V and 4 bases at J, with 16 bases between. CDR3 sequence: CASSLSTHLSPDTQYF. The DNA of the CDR3 is TGTGCCAGCAGCTTGTCAACGCACTTATCCCCAGATACGCAGTATTTT.

This clonotype was counted a few times. J is TRBJ1-5 and V is TRBV5-6; no definite D call. Germline V lookup: CDR1 SGHDT, CDR2 YYEEEE. V was trimmed by 1 base and J by 5 bases, leaving 10 bases between them. The CDR3 sequence is 14 residues long. The CDR3 here is CASSLYGVDQPQHF. CDR3 nucleotide sequence: TGTGCCAGCAGCTTGTACGGGGTGGATCAGCCCCAGCATTTT.

At least ten counts were recorded for this clonotype. The CDR3, as DNA: TGTGCCAGCAGTTTGACTAGCGTAGGCACCGGGGAGCTGTTTTTT. The encoded protein is CASSLTSVGTGELFF. V and J are TRBV6-5 and TRBJ2-2, with 8 bases aligning to TRBD2. This CDR3 spans 15 amino acids. The V gene's germline CDR1 is MNHEY and CDR2 SVGAGI. V shed 4 bases and J 4 bases; nucleotides not matched to a gene: 5.

The table lists this clonotype with many counts. The chain combines TRBV20-1 with TRBJ1-1, with D perhaps TRBD1 (5 bases). The germline gives CDR1 DFQATT, CDR2 SNEGSKA (reference sequence). The CDR3 is made up of 13 amino acids. V was cut by 2 bases and J by 4 bases, with 11 bases left in between. The CDR3 spells CSARRQGTTEAFF. The DNA of the CDR3 is TGCAGTGCTAGACGTCAGGGTACCACTGAAGCTTTCTTT.

This clonotype was recorded many times. The gene calls are TRBV5-5 and TRBJ2-1; perhaps TRBD2 as D (6 bases). V shed 1 base and J shed 10 bases, with 12 bases lying between them. Germline V gene data show CDR1 as SGHKS and CDR2 as YYEKEE (reference sequence). The CDR3 length is 13 residues. The CDR3 spells CASSLFLAYEQFF. DNA for the CDR3: TGTGCCAGCAGCTTGTTTCTAGCGTACGAGCAGTTCTTC.

This clonotype was recorded at least ten times. CDR3 amino acids: CSVGEAMGTEAFF. CDR3 nucleotide sequence: TGCAGCGTGGGGGAGGCCATGGGGACTGAAGCTTTCTTT. The V call is TRBV29-1, the J call TRBJ1-1, with D tentatively TRBD1 (5 bases). Trimming cost V 6 bases and J 5 bases, with 16 bases left between them. The CDR3 covers 13 residues. The germline V gene encodes CDR1 SQVTM and CDR2 ANQGSEA.

V and J are TRBV5-1 and TRBJ2-3, with 10 bases aligning to TRBD2. The ends lost 1 base at V and 2 bases at J; junction bases unmatched: 10. Germline CDR1 is SGHRS and CDR2 is YFSETQ. The CDR3 runs 18 residues. The CDR3 sequence is CASSLYSASGGPTDTQYF. In nucleotides, the CDR3 is TGCGCCAGCAGCTTGTATTCTGCTAGCGGGGGACCCACAGATACGCAGTATTTT.

The chain links TRBV10-3 to TRBJ1-5; 8 nucleotides match TRBD1. The J segment lost 0 bases and the V segment lost 10 bases, leaving 8 bases of the junction unmatched. The germline V gene has CDR1 ENHRY and CDR2 SYGVKD. This CDR3 comprises 15 residues. CDR3 amino acids: CATTGQGLSNQPQHF. CDR3 DNA sequence: TGTGCCACCACCGGACAGGGACTTAGCAATCAGCCCCAGCATTTT.

This clonotype was detected a few times. The V and J genes are TRBV2 and TRBJ1-6, with D uncertain. This CDR3 contains 14 residues. Per germline, CDR1 SNHLY and CDR2 FYNNEI. Trimming removed 2 bases from V and 4 bases from J, with 6 bases in between. CDR3 in DNA: TGTGCCAGCAGTGAACGGGCGTATAATTCACCCCTCCACTTT. It specifies CASSERAYNSPLHF.